This TCR beta chain is from a study of T cell responses to AZD1222 COVID-19 vaccine. For the study at large: Samples with a second dose at about 4 or about 12 weeks were pooled together. Findings of the study overall: Nearly half of unique spike-specific TCRs reportedly avoided B.1.351 and B.1.1.7 mutated regions.

Generated by immunoSEQ multiplex PCR, the TCRdb table keeps only in-frame clones and is missing some. The sample consists of fewer than 150,000 clones, approximately 93% of them appearing once. Germline CDR1 SNHLY, CDR2 FYNNEI. V was clipped by 2 bases and J by 8 bases; unmatched bases: 11. The CDR3 is 16 amino acids. A note on this clone: Its antigen is not identified.

This chain connects TRBV2 to TRBJ1-4, with 7 bases matching TRBD1. This specimen was peripheral blood, taken on day 0 of AZD1222 vaccination. The sequence derives from an adult in good health. The CDR3 is CASSEISPRQGEKLFF. In nucleotides, the CDR3 is TGTGCCAGCAGTGAAATTTCCCCTAGACAGGGCGAAAAACTGTTTTTT. The full variable domain, its missing parts supplied by reference TRBV2 and TRBJ1-4, is EPEVTQTPSHQVTQMGQEVILRCVPISNHLYFYWYRQILGQKVEFLVSFYNNEISEKSEIFDDQFSVERPDGSNFTLKIRSTKLEDSAMYFCASSEISPRQGEKLFFGSGTQLSVL.